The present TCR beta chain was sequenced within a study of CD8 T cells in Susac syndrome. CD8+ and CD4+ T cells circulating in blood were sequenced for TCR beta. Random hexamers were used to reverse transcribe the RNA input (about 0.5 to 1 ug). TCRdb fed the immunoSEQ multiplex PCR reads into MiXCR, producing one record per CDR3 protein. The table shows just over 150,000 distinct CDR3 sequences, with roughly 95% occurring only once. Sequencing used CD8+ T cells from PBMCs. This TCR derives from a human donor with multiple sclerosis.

DNA of the CDR3: TGTGCCATCAGGACGACCGGACTGGGCACTGAAGCTTTCTTT. Residues: CAIRTTGLGTEAFF. The rearrangement links TRBV10-3 to TRBJ1-1; D not certain. The V and J ends lost 6 bases and 4 bases respectively, with 15 bases between them. Germline V gene lookup returns CDR1 ENHRY and CDR2 SYGVKD. The CDR3 totals 14 residues.